The 20 T cell receptor beta chains below all came from one sample that was sequenced in a study of quantifying T cell responses using KT2 cells. Study-wide context: Reverse transcription used primers in the TCR alpha and beta constant regions.

Each cDNA got a UMI-containing oligo ligated at its 3' end. First-round PCR used four to five cycles and beta primers RC1.1 and RC1.2 covering TRBC1 and TRBC2. TCRdb used MiXCR to reprocess the UMI-ligation and nested PCR reads, holding one entry per CDR3 protein. The sample holds about 41,000 distinct CDR3 sequences, over 15% seen once. Sequences were obtained from PBMCs spiked with cells of the T cell clone KT2. Receptors were obtained from a human donor.

This clonotype occurred many times. The rearrangement uses TRBV5-6 and TRBJ1-1; D is unclear. Trimming cost V 3 bases and J 5 bases, with 14 bases left between them. The CDR3 totals 14 residues. Germline V gives CDR1 SGHDT, CDR2 YYEEEE. The CDR3 reads CASSSDELGTEAFF. CDR3 DNA: TGTGCCAGCAGCTCGGACGAATTAGGGACTGAAGCTTTCTTT.

This clonotype appeared a few times. Written as DNA, the CDR3 is TGTGCCAGCAGTGACTTAGCAGCCAGGGAGCAGTTCTTC. Translating it yields CASSDLAAREQFF. The chain is built from TRBV6-4 and TRBJ2-1; D is undetermined. The germline V gene encodes CDR1 MRHNA and CDR2 SNTAGT. The V end was cut by 1 base, the J end by 10 bases, with 11 bases between. The CDR3 has 13 amino acids.

The chain combines TRBV7-9 with TRBJ1-2, with 10 bases that match TRBD1. The germline V gene has CDR1 SEHNR and CDR2 FQNEAQ (reference sequence). Germline trimming cut 5 bases from V and 0 bases from J; bases unmatched to any gene: 15. This CDR3 has 19 amino acids. CDR3 sequence: CASSPPRMGQGRANYGYTF. Here the CDR3 DNA reads TGTGCCAGCAGCCCCCCGCGAATGGGACAGGGGAGAGCTAACTATGGCTACACCTTC.

This chain links TRBV6-5 with TRBJ1-3; no definite D call. Germline CDR1 MNHEY, CDR2 SVGAGI. V lost 5 bases and J 4 bases, leaving 21 bases between the germline ends. The CDR3 consists of 17 residues. CDR3 protein: CASSPAEFGDFGNTIYF. The CDR3 region has the DNA TGTGCCAGCAGTCCGGCGGAATTCGGGGATTTCGGAAACACCATATATTTT.

The J gene is TRBJ1-2, the V gene TRBV6-5; 7 nucleotides align to TRBD1. Trimming removed 5 bases from V and 4 bases from J; junction bases left unmatched: 7. The CDR3 covers 14 residues. Per germline, CDR1 MNHEY and CDR2 SVGAGI. For the CDR3, the DNA is TGTGCCAGCAGTAGGCACACAGGGGTCTATGGCTACACCTTC. Translating gives CASSRHTGVYGYTF.

This clonotype has just a few counts. This rearrangement joins TRBV3-1 to TRBJ2-6; D is undetermined. V was trimmed by 3 bases and J by 2 bases, leaving 8 bases between them. The CDR3 extends over 15 amino acids. Germline V gives CDR1 LGHDT, CDR2 YNNKEL (reference sequence). CDR3 sequence: CASSHGRTGANVLTF. The CDR3 DNA reads as TGTGCCAGCAGCCATGGACGGACTGGGGCCAACGTCCTGACTTTC.

This clonotype was observed a few times. In DNA, the CDR3 is TGTGCCAGCAGCTTAATAAGCGGGAGAACAGATACGCAGTATTTT. This codes for CASSLISGRTDTQYF. The gene calls are TRBV7-2 and TRBJ2-3; the match to TRBD2 covers 8 bases. CDR3 length: 15 residues. The germline gives CDR1 SGHTA, CDR2 FQGNSA. V lost 2 bases to trimming and J lost 3 bases; unmatched junction nucleotides: 4.

The chain combines TRBV24-1 with TRBJ2-7; D call uncertain. V was trimmed by 2 bases and J by 7 bases, leaving 11 bases between them. In germline, CDR1 is KGHDR, CDR2 SFDVKD. The length of the CDR3 is 13 residues. The CDR3 nucleotides read TGTGCCACCAGTGATTCTCTATGGGATGAGCAGTACTTC. Protein product: CATSDSLWDEQYF.

This chain connects TRBV29-1 to TRBJ1-1; tentative D call: TRBD1 (5 bases). The CDR3 consists of 12 residues. Germline CDR1 and CDR2: SQVTM and ANQGSEA. Trimming pared 5 bases from V and 6 bases from J, leaving 13 bases between. CDR3 amino acids: CSVHRQRAEAFF. The DNA for the CDR3 is TGCAGCGTTCACCGACAGCGGGCTGAAGCTTTCTTT.

This clonotype was picked up a small number of times. The chain is built from TRBV29-1 and TRBJ2-2, with D perhaps TRBD1 (6 bases). The ends were cut back, 3 bases at V and 5 bases at J, with 10 bases in the middle. This CDR3 has 13 amino acids. Germline-derived CDR1 and CDR2 are SQVTM and ANQGSEA. The CDR3 region has the DNA TGCAGCGTTGACAGGGGCAGAACCGGGGAGCTGTTTTTT. It specifies CSVDRGRTGELFF.

The V call is TRBV12-3 or TRBV12-4, the J call TRBJ2-5; no reliable D call. The V end lost 1 base, the J end lost 2 bases, and 5 bases lay between the germline ends. This CDR3 spans 13 amino acids. The DNA of the CDR3 is TGTGCCAGCAGTTTAGTCAAACAAGAGACCCAGTACTTC. Its protein product is CASSLVKQETQYF.

This clonotype was counted between two and nine times. The V gene is TRBV7-2, the J gene TRBJ1-1, with D unresolved. V lost 4 bases and J 3 bases, leaving 12 bases between the germline ends. Germline V gene sequence: CDR1 SGHTA, CDR2 FQGNSA. CDR3 length equals 14 residues. The CDR3 DNA follows: TGTGCCAGCAGCTCCTTACTTCTCTACACTGAAGCTTTCTTT. Its protein product is CASSSLLLYTEAFF.

CDR3: CASSQDHPPGATGELFF. DNA for the CDR3: TGTGCCAGCAGCCAAGATCACCCGCCGGGGGCAACCGGGGAGCTGTTTTTT. This chain uses TRBV4-2 with TRBJ2-2; D tentatively reads TRBD1 or TRBD2 (6 bases each). Deletions cut 0 bases from V and 5 bases from J, with 16 bases between. The CDR3 has 17 amino acids. The germline gives CDR1 LGHNA, CDR2 YNFKEQ.

This clonotype showed up just a few times. The J gene is TRBJ2-1, the V gene TRBV5-1, with D perhaps matching TRBD2 (6 bases). Trimming removed 3 bases from V and 8 bases from J, with 12 bases in between. Germline CDR1 is SGHRS and CDR2 is YFSETQ. The CDR3 is 13 amino acids. DNA for the CDR3: TGCGCCAGCAGCTCGGGGGACTTCCATGAGCAGTTCTTC. Its translation is CASSSGDFHEQFF.

This chain uses TRBV7-2 with TRBJ1-5, with 7 bases matching TRBD1. CDR3 length: 13 amino acids. Germline V gene sequence: CDR1 SGHTA, CDR2 FQGNSA. V was clipped by 5 bases and J by 5 bases; unmatched bases: 3. CDR3 region: CASSRQGDQPQHF. DNA of the CDR3: TGTGCCAGCAGCCGACAGGGCGATCAGCCCCAGCATTTT.

The sample holds a few counts of this clonotype. The chain has TRBV5-4 and TRBJ1-2, with unresolved D. Trimming stripped 5 bases from V and 6 bases from J, with 14 bases between. Germline lookup yields CDR1 SGHNT and CDR2 YYREEE (reference sequence). This CDR3 is 13 amino acids long. Here the CDR3 reads CASRFFRGHGYTF. The CDR3 bases are TGTGCCAGCAGGTTTTTCCGTGGGCATGGCTACACCTTC.

This clonotype came up a few times. V and J are TRBV7-2 and TRBJ2-3; 10 bases line up with TRBD1. The germline CDR1 and CDR2 sequences are SGHTA and FQGNSA. V gave up 6 bases and J gave up 2 bases; unmatched junction bases: 14. CDR3 length: 18 amino acids. The CDR3 here is CASSFAGRGQGVTDTQYF. CDR3 nucleotides: TGTGCCAGCAGTTTTGCCGGACGCGGACAGGGGGTCACAGATACGCAGTATTTT.

This clonotype was detected many times. The chain is built from TRBV18 and TRBJ2-7; unclear D gene. The CDR3 covers 12 residues. V lost 3 bases, J lost 4 bases, and 7 bases lay in between. In germline, CDR1 is KGHSH, CDR2 LQKENI. The CDR3 spells CASSPAEYEQYF. The CDR3 DNA sequence: TGTGCCAGCTCACCCGCGGAGTACGAGCAGTACTTC. The full variable domain, in which reference TRBV18 and TRBJ2-7 provide the parts outside the CDR3, is NAGVMQNPRHLVRRRGQEARLRCSPMKGHSHVYWYRQLPEEGLKFMVYLQKENIIDESGMPKERFSAEFPKEGPSILRIQQVVRGDSAAYFCASSPAEYEQYFGPGTRLTVT.

This sequence joins TRBV7-6 and TRBJ2-1, with 8 positions matching TRBD2. Trimming at V came to 5 bases and at J to 2 bases, leaving 11 bases not matched to a gene. The CDR3 is 17 amino acids. In germline, CDR1 is SGHVS, CDR2 FNYEAQ. The CDR3 nucleotides read TGTGCCAGCAGCCCAAAAAGCCTAGCGGGCACCTACAATGAGCAGTTCTTC. It translates to CASSPKSLAGTYNEQFF.

The chain employs TRBV20-1 and TRBJ2-4; D is uncertain. There are 15 residues in the CDR3. Trimming cost V 6 bases and J 0 bases, with 15 bases left between them. Germline V gives CDR1 DFQATT, CDR2 SNEGSKA (reference sequence). CDR3 sequence reads: CSASRTESAKNIQYF. CDR3 bases: TGCAGTGCCAGCAGGACGGAGTCAGCCAAAAACATTCAGTACTTC.